Shown below are 9 T cell receptor beta chains from a single sample sequenced in a study of cytomegalovirus exposure and HLA in healthy donors. In the PCR, 60 Vbeta and 13 Jbeta primers were used. Some clones are missing from TCRdb's copy, which holds only in-frame ones; the method was immunoSEQ multiplex PCR. The sample has fewer than 300,000 clones, 75% to 90% seen once; the top ten hold 3.5% to 4%. The sequenced material came from PBMCs. The receptors here all came from a man aged 35-49 years in good health and CMV-seropositive.

This chain links TRBV9 with TRBJ1-2; 7 bases map to TRBD1. The CDR3 has 15 residues. After removal of 4 bases from V and 0 bases from J, the junction contained 6 bases not matched to a gene. Germline lookup yields CDR1 SGDLS and CDR2 YYNGEE. The CDR3 DNA reads TGTGCCAGCAGCCCCTCAGGGGGAACTAACTATGGCTACACCTTC. The encoded protein is CASSPSGGTNYGYTF.

V is TRBV5-1 and J is TRBJ2-7; TRBD1 matches at 12 bases. Trimming took 0 bases from V and 5 from J; bases not matched to a gene: 9. This CDR3 has 17 amino acids. In germline, CDR1 is SGHRS, CDR2 YFSETQ. Written as DNA, the CDR3 is TGCGCCAGCAGCTTGGTTATGGGACAGGGGGCGGAAGACGAGCAGTACTTC. Residues: CASSLVMGQGAEDEQYF.

V usage is TRBV5-1 and J usage is TRBJ2-2, with 13 bases matching TRBD2. V was pared by 0 bases and J by 0 bases, with 2 bases of the junction left unmatched. The germline V gene encodes CDR1 SGHRS and CDR2 YFSETQ. This CDR3 is built from 18 residues. DNA for the CDR3: TGCGCCAGCAGCTTGGCTGGGACTAGCGGGGCGAACACCGGGGAGCTGTTTTTT. Translating gives CASSLAGTSGANTGELFF. Full variable domain (remainder filled in from reference TRBV5-1 and TRBJ2-2): KAGVTQTPRYLIKTRGQQVTLSCSPISGHRSVSWYQQTPGQGLQFLFEYFSETQRNKGNFPGRFSGRQFSNSRSEMNVSTLELGDSALYLCASSLAGTSGANTGELFFGEGSRLTVL.

The chain links TRBV28 to TRBJ2-2; maybe TRBD2 (5 bases). The CDR3 contains 15 residues. V lost 7 bases to trimming and J lost 0 bases, with 12 bases between them. CDR1 and CDR2 from the germline V gene are MDHEN and SYDVKM. The CDR3 spells CASIRTGTNTGELFF. CDR3 in DNA: TGTGCCAGCATTAGAACGGGGACGAACACCGGGGAGCTGTTTTTT.

This clone was observed a few times. The chain couples TRBV10-2 to TRBJ2-3; 8 bases match TRBD2. Germline CDR1 and CDR2: WSHSY and SAAADI. This CDR3 comprises 14 residues. V trimming: 6 bases; J trimming: 4 bases; junction bases outside the gene matches: 6. For the CDR3, the DNA is TGCGCCAGCAGCAACGGACTAGCCTCAGATACGCAGTATTTT. This sequence encodes CASSNGLASDTQYF.

The rearrangement uses TRBV27 and TRBJ1-3, with D unresolved. Trimming took off 0 bases at V and 4 bases at J, with 13 bases between the two ends. Germline V CDR1 and CDR2: MNHEY, SMNVEV (reference sequence). CDR3 length: 16 residues. CDR3 sequence reads: CASSLSAREWGNTIYF. The CDR3 DNA follows: TGTGCCAGCAGTTTATCCGCGCGGGAGTGGGGAAACACCATATATTTT.

The chain is built from TRBV13 and TRBJ2-3; possibly TRBD2 for D (5 bases). The CDR3 covers 14 residues. The V end was cut by 0 bases, the J end by 2 bases, with 6 bases between. Germline CDR1 is PRHDT and CDR2 is FYEKMQ (reference sequence). The CDR3 protein is CASSLGGVTDTQYF. Here the CDR3 DNA reads TGTGCCAGCAGCTTAGGCGGGGTCACAGATACGCAGTATTTT.

Details on this clone: Other nucleotide sequences in the sample specify the same CDR3. The rearrangement links TRBV28 to TRBJ1-1; D may be TRBD1 (5 bases). The CDR3 sequence is 13 residues long. V lost 6 bases to trimming and J lost 0 bases, with 8 bases between them. The germline gives CDR1 MDHEN, CDR2 SYDVKM. CDR3 in amino acids: CASSLRVNTEAFF. For the CDR3, the DNA is TGTGCCAGCAGCCTCAGGGTGAACACTGAAGCTTTCTTT.

This chain connects TRBV19 to TRBJ2-1; 16 bases line up with TRBD2. CDR1 is LNHDA, CDR2 SQIVND, per germline (reference sequence). V was clipped by 4 bases and J by 8 bases; unmatched bases: 5. There are 16 residues in the CDR3. CDR3 nucleotides: TGTGCCAGTAGTAGACAGGGACTAGCGGGAGGGGATGAGCAGTTCTTC. Its protein product is CASSRQGLAGGDEQFF. The complete variable domain, with remaining parts taken from reference TRBV19 and TRBJ2-1, reads DGGITQSPKYLFRKEGQNVTLSCEQNLNHDAMYWYRQDPGQGLRLIYYSQIVNDFQKGDIAEGYSVSREKKESFPLTVTSAQKNPTAFYLCASSRQGLAGGDEQFFGPGTRLTVL.